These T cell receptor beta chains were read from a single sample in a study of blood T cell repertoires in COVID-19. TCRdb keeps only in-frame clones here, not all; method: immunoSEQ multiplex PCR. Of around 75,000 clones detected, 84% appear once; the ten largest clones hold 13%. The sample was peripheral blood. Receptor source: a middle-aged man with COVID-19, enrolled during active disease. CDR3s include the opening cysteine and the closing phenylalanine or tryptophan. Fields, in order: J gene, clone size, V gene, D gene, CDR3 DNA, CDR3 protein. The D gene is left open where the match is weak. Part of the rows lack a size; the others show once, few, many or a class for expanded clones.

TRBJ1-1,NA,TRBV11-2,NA,TGTGCCAGCAGCCCGATCTTGAGGGACAAGAACACTGAAGCTTTCTTT,CASSPILRDKNTEAFF
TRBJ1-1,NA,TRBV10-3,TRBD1,TGTGCCATCAGTGCCCCGGGACAGATGAACACTGAAGCTTTCTTT,CAISAPGQMNTEAFF
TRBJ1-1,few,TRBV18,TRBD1,TGTGCCAGCGGTACAGGGGAGAACACTGAAGCTTTCTTT,CASGTGENTEAFF
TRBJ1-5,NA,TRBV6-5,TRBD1,TGTGCCAGCAGCCTGGGACAGGGTGAAAGTCAGCCCCAGCATTTT,CASSLGQGESQPQHF
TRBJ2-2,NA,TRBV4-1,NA,TGCGCCAGCAGCCCCCCCCTCGCTGGACAGCTGAGCGACGGGGAGCTGTTTTTT,CASSPPLAGQLSDGELFF
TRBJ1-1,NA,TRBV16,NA,TGTGCCAGCAGCCACGGAAGACTGAGTACTGAAGCTTTCTTT,CASSHGRLSTEAFF
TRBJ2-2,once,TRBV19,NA,TGTGCCAGCATCCTACTCAACACCGGGGAGCTGTTTTTT,CASILLNTGELFF
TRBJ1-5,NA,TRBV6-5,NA,TGTGCCAGCAGTTACGGGCAGGGCAATCAGCCCCAGCATTTT,CASSYGQGNQPQHF
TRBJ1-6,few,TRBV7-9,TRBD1,TGTGCCAGCAGCTTTGGACAGGGGAATTCACCCCTCCACTTT,CASSFGQGNSPLHF
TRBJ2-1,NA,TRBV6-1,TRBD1,TGTGCCAGCAGTGCGTTCACCGGGACAGGGGCCAATGAGCAGTTCTTC,CASSAFTGTGANEQFF
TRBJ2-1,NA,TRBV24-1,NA,TGTGCCACCAGTGGGGGCCATTCCTACAATGAGCAGTTCTTC,CATSGGHSYNEQFF
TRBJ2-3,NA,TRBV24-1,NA,TGTGCCACCAGTGATGGGGGCGAGCCAGATACGCAGTATTTT,CATSDGGEPDTQYF
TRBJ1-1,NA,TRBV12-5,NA,TGTGCTAGTGGTTACGCGAAGACTGAAGCTTTCTTT,CASGYAKTEAFF
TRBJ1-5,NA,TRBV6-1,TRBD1,TGTGCCAGCAGTGGGCGGACAGGGTTCTATAGCAATCAGCCCCAGCATTTT,CASSGRTGFYSNQPQHF
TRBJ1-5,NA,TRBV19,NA,TGTGCCAGTAGTCCCAGGGGCTTGGGCAATCAGCCCCAGCATTTT,CASSPRGLGNQPQHF
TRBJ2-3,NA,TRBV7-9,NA,TGTGCCAGCAGCTTGGGGCAGGGGTCAGATACGCAGTATTTT,CASSLGQGSDTQYF
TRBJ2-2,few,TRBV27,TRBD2,TGTGCCAGCAGACTAGCGGGGAACACCGGGGAGCTGTTTTTT,CASRLAGNTGELFF
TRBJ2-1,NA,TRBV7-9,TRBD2,TGTGCCAGCAGCCGATGGGCTAGCGGGGGGGTCGAGCAGTTCTTC,CASSRWASGGVEQFF
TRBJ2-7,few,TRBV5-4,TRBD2,TGTGCCAGCAGCCCCGGTGGTAGCGGGGGGGCGGAGCAGTACTTC,CASSPGGSGGAEQYF
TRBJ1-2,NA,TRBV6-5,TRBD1,TGTGCCAGCAGACAACAGGGGGTTAACTATGGCTACACCTTC,CASRQQGVNYGYTF
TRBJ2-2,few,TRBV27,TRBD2,TGTGCCAGCAAGTTTCGGCTAGCGGGGGCCGGGGAGCTGTTTTTT,CASKFRLAGAGELFF
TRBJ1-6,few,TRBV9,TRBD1,TGTGCCAGCAGCGTAGTTGGGACAGGGGATAATTCACCCCTCCACTTT,CASSVVGTGDNSPLHF
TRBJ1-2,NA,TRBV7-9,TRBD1,TGTGCCAGCAGCAGCACGGACAGGGTTACCTATGGCTACACCTTC,CASSSTDRVTYGYTF
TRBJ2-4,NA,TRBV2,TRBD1,TGTGCCAGCAAGGGGGCCACGTCAAGTGCCATTCAGTACTTC,CASKGATSSAIQYF
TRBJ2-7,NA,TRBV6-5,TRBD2,TGTGCCATTAGCGGGGAAATATACGAGCAGTACTTC,CAISGEIYEQYF
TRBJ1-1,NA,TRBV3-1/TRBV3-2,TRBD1,TGTGCCAGCAGCTACCGGGACAGGGGGCACACTGAAGCTTTCTTT,CASSYRDRGHTEAFF
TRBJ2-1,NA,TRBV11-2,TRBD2,TGTGCCAGCAGCTTCTTAGCGGGGGGGCCCTACAATGAGCAGTTCTTC,CASSFLAGGPYNEQFF
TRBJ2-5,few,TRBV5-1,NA,TGCGCCAGCAGAAAGACAATCCAAGATACAGAGACCCAGTACTTC,CASRKTIQDTETQYF
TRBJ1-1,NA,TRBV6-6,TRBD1,TGTGCCAGCAGTCCCCAGGAGGGGGCGGCTTTCTTT,CASSPQEGAAFF
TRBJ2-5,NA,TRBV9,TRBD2,TGTGCCAGCAGCGTAGGTAGTAGCGGGGGACCAGAGACCCAGTACTTC,CASSVGSSGGPETQYF
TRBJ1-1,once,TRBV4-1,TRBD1,TGCGCCAGCAGCCAAGATCGGGGACAGGGGGCGAACACTGAAGCTTTCTTT,CASSQDRGQGANTEAFF
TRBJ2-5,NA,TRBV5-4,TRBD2,TGTGCCAGCAGCTGGACTAGCGAGGGGGAGACCCAGTACTTC,CASSWTSEGETQYF
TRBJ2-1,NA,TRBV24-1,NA,TGTGCCACCAGTGAAAGGGGGGGGGCCCGGAATGAGCAGTTCTTC,CATSERGGARNEQFF
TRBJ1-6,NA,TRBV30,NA,TGTGCCTGGGGGGATACGAGGAATTCACCCCTCCACTTT,CAWGDTRNSPLHF
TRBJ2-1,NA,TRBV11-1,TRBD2,TGTGCCAGCAGCTTTAGGGTGGCGGGGGGAAACAATGAGCAGTTCTTC,CASSFRVAGGNNEQFF
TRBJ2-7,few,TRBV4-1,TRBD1,TGCGCCAGCAGCCAGAGGCACGGGACAGAATACTACGAGCAGTACTTC,CASSQRHGTEYYEQYF
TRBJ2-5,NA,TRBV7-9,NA,TGTGCCAGCAGGAGGGGGTACCAAGAGACCCAGTACTTC,CASRRGYQETQYF
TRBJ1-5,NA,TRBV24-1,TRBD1,TGTGCCACCAGTGATCCAGGGGGACAGATCAATCAGCCCCAGCATTTT,CATSDPGGQINQPQHF
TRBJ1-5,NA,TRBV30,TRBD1,TGTGCCTGGAGGTTTCCAGGGACAGATCCTTATAGCAATCAGCCCCAGCATTTT,CAWRFPGTDPYSNQPQHF
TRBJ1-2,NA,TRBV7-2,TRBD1,TGTGCCAGCAGCTTCCTTACTCCGGATAAGACAGGGGGACCCTATGGCTACACCTTC,CASSFLTPDKTGGPYGYTF
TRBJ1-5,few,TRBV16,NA,TGTGCCAGCAGCCAATCCGGTAGCAATCAGCCCCAGCATTTT,CASSQSGSNQPQHF
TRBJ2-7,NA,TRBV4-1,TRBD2,TGCGCCAGCAGCCAAGGTGCGGGGGGGCGACACGAGCAGTACTTC,CASSQGAGGRHEQYF
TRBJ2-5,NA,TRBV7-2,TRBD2,TGTGCCAGCACAGCTAACGGGGGGATCCAAGAGACCCAGTACTTC,CASTANGGIQETQYF
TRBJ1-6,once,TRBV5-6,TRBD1,TGTGCCAGCAGCTTCGGCAGGGGGAATTCACCCCTCCACTTT,CASSFGRGNSPLHF
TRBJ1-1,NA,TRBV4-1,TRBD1,TGCGCCAGCAGCCAGGGAGAGAACAGGGGAACTGAAGCTTTCTTT,CASSQGENRGTEAFF
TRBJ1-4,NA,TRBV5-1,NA,TGCGCCAGCAGCGGGACCGGTGGAGGGGCAGCTAATGAAAAACTGTTTTTT,CASSGTGGGAANEKLFF
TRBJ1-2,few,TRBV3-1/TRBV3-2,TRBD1,TGTGCCAGCAGCCCAAGTCGGACAGGGCAGGTCTATGGCTACACCTTC,CASSPSRTGQVYGYTF
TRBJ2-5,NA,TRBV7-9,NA,TGTGCCAGCAGCTTAGCTCTGCAGGGGTTGGAGACCCAGTACTTC,CASSLALQGLETQYF
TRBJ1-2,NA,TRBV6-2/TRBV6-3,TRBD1,TGTGCCAGCAGTGCGATCGGACAGGGTGGCGGCTACACCTTC,CASSAIGQGGGYTF
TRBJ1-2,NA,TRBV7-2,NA,TGTGCCAGCAGCTTAGGATGGGGCGCCGCCTATGGCTACACCTTC,CASSLGWGAAYGYTF